This TCR beta chain was captured by sequencing in a study of metastatic and nonmetastatic thyroid tumors. Overall study: Peripheral blood and tumor or nodule samples from malignant and benign thyroid patients were compared. The study, taken as a whole, reports: It was reported that TCR beta diversity was significantly higher in malignant thyroid tumors than benign nodules, in blood and tumor.

This CDR3 region has 12 residues. Per germline, CDR1 SGHTA and CDR2 FQGNSA. V lost 5 bases and J lost 7, with 9 bases in between. This clone was seen repeatedly, ten times or more. Its target is unknown. Ahead of thyroid surgery, no patient had received treatment of any kind. In the source study's methods: A distant-metastasis classifier for papillary thyroid cancer was built using CDR3 differences across clinicopathological groups. Through MiXCR, TCRdb re-clonotyped the PCR reads. The V and J calls and clone size come from TCRdb's table, not from the authors' own analysis. Among around 15,000 clones listed, approximately 15% were seen once.

The rearrangement joins TRBV7-2 to TRBJ2-1, with D possibly being TRBD1 (5 bases). The source of this sequence is a female donor with papillary thyroid cancer or a benign thyroid nodule (not recorded which). Some clones in this sample may be carry-over from other donors' samples. Sequencing input: blood. The CDR3 is CASSVRQNEQFF. The CDR3 region has the DNA TGTGCCAGCAGCGTACGACAGAATGAGCAGTTCTTC.